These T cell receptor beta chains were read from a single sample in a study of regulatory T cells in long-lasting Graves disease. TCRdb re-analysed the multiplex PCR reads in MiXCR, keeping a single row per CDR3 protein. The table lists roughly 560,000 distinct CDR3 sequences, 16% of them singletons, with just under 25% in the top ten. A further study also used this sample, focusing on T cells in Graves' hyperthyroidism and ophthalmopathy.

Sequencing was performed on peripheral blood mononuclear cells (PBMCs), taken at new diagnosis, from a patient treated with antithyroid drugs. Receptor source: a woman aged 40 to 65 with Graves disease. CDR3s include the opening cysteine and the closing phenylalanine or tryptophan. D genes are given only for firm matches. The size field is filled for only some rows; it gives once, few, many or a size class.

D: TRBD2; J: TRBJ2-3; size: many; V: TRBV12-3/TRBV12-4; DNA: TGTGCCAGCAACCCTAGCGGGGAGACAGATACGCAGTATTTT; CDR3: CASNPSGETDTQYF
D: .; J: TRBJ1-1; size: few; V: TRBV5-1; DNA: TGCGCCAGCAGCTTGGTGTACACCAAAATAGAGAACACTGAAGCTTTCTTT; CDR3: CASSLVYTKIENTEAFF
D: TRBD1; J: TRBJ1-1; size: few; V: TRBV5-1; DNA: TGCGCCAGCAGCCCGGACAGGGAGATCACTGAAGCTTTCTTT; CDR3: CASSPDREITEAFF
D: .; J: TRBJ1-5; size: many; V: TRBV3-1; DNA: TGTGCCAGCAGCCAGGAGGGGCTCACAAATCAGCCCCAGCATTTT; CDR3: CASSQEGLTNQPQHF
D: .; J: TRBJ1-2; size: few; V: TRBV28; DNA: TGTGCCAGCAGCCGATATTATAGGGATGGCTACACCTTC; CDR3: CASSRYYRDGYTF
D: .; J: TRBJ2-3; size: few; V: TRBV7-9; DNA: TGTGCCAGCAGCTCCGCAGGTTATAGTCAGAGCGTGTATTTT; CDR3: CASSSAGYSQSVYF
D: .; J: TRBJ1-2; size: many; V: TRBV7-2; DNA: TGTGCCAGCAGCTCCCGACCGTTACGCACCTTC; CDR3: CASSSRPLRTF
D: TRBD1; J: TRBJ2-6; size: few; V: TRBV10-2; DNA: TGCGCCAGCAGTGTGGACAGGCCAAGCTCTGGGGCCAACGTCCTGACTTTC; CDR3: CASSVDRPSSGANVLTF
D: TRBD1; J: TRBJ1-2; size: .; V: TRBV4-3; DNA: TGCGCCAGCAGCCTCAAAAGGAGGGGACAGGGGGCCTGGAGTCCCGACCATGGCTACACCTTC; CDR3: CASSLKRRGQGAWSPDHGYTF
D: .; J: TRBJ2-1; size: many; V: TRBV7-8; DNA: TGTGCCAGCAGCCGGAACCCCTCATGGAGCTACAATGAGCAGTTCTTC; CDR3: CASSRNPSWSYNEQFF
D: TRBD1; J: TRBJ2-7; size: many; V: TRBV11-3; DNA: TGTGCCAGCAGTTCGGGACAGGGGCCTCTAGTCTACGAGCAGTACTTC; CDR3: CASSSGQGPLVYEQYF
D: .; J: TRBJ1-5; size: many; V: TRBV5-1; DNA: TGCGCCAGCAGCTTAGGCGGGAGGGATCAGCCCCAGCATTTT; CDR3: CASSLGGRDQPQHF
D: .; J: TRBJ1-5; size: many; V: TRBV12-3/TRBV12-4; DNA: TGTGCCAGCAGCCCGGGACGACTACAGCCCCAGCATTTT; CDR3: CASSPGRLQPQHF
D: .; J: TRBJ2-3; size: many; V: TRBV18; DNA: TGTGCCAGCTCACTCTGGACAGATACGCAGTATTTT; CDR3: CASSLWTDTQYF
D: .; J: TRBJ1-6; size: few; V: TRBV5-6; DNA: TGTGCCAGCAGCTCTAGGGGACACCGAGAAGGCTATTCACCCCTCCACTTT; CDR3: CASSSRGHREGYSPLHF
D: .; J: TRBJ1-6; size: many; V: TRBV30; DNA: TGTGCCTGGAGTGTACGGGGTTATAATTCACCCCTCCACTTT; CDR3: CAWSVRGYNSPLHF
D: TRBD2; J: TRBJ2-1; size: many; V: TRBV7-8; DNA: TGTGCCAGCAGCCCCACTAGGCTAGCGGGACACAATGAGCAGTTCTTC; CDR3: CASSPTRLAGHNEQFF
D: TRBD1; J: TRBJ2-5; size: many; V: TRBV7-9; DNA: TGTGCCAGCACCCTACAGGGGACGGGCGAGACCCAGTACTTC; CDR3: CASTLQGTGETQYF
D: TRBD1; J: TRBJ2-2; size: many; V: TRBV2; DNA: TGTGCCAGCAGAGGACAGGGGATTGGAACCGGGGAGCTGTTTTTT; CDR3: CASRGQGIGTGELFF
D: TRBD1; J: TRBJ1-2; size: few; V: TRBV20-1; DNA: TGCAGTGCCGAAGGGACAGGGGGAAAGTTTAGCTATGGCTACACCTTC; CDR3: CSAEGTGGKFSYGYTF
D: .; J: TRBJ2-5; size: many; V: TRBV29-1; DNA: TGCAGCGTTAAGCAAGAGACCCAGTACTTC; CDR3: CSVKQETQYF
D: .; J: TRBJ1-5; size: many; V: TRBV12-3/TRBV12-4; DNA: TGTGCCAGCAGTTTAGCCCTGACAGGCAGGATTCAGCCCCAGCATTTT; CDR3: CASSLALTGRIQPQHF
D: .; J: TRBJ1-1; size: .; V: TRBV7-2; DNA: TGTGCCAGCAGCTCGGCAGGACTAGCGAACACTGAAGCTTTCTTT; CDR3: CASSSAGLANTEAFF